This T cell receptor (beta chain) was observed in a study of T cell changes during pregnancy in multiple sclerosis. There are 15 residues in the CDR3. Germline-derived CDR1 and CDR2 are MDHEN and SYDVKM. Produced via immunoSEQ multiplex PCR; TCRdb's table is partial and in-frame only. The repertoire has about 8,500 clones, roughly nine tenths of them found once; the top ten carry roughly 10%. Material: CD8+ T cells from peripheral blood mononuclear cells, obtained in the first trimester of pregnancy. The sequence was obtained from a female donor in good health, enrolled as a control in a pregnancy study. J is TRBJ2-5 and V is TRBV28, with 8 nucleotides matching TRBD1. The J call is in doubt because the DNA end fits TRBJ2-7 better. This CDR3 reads CASSSTDRENYEQYF. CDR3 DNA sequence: TGTGCCAGCAGTTCGACGGACAGGGAGAACTACGAGCAGTACTTC.